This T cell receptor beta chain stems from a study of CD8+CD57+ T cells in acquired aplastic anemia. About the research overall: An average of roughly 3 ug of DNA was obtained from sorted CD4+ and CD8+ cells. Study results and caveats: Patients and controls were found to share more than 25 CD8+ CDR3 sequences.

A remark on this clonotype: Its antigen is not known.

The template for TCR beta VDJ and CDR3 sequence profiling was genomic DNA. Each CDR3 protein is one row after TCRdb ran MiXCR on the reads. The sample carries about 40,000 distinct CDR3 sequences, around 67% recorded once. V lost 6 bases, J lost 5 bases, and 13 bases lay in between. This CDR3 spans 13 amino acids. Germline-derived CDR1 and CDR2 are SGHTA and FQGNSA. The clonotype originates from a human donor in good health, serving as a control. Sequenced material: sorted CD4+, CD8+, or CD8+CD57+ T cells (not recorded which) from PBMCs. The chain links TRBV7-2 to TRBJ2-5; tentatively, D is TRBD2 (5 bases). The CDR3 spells CASSRIASETQYF. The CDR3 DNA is TGTGCCAGCAGTCGAATAGCGTCCGAGACCCAGTACTTC.